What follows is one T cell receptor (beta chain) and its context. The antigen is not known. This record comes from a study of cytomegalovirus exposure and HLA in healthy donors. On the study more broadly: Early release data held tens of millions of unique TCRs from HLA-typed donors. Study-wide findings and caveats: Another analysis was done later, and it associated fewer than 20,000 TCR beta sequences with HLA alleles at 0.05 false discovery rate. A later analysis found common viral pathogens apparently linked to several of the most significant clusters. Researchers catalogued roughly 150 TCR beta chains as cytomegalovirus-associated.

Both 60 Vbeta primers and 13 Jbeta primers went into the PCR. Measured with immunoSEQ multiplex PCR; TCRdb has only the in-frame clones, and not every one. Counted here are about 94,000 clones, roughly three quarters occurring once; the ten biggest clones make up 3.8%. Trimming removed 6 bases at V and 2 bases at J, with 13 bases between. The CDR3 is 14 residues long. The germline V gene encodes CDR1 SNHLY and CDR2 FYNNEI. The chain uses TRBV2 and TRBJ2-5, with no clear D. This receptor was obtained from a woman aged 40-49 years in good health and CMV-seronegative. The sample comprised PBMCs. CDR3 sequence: CASSVLRTQETQYF. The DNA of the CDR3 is TGTGCCAGCAGCGTGCTTAGAACTCAAGAGACCCAGTACTTC.